These 9 T cell receptor beta chains came from one sample sequenced in a study of T-cell memory formation after mild COVID-19. TCRdb ran MiXCR on the 5' RACE reads and lists one entry per CDR3 protein. In the table there are roughly 250,000 distinct CDR3 sequences, roughly 17% of which are singletons. The material sequenced was PBMCs or a T cell subset sorted from them (not recorded which). These receptor sequences come from a man younger than 35 who had mild COVID-19 (a few samples of this study predate the infection). Cell type and time point are not known.

The chain combines TRBV5-6 with TRBJ2-1; possibly TRBD1 for D (6 bases). Germline values: CDR1 SGHDT, CDR2 YYEEEE. The V end lost 4 bases, the J end lost 7 bases, and 18 bases lay between the germline ends. The CDR3 has 15 amino acids. The CDR3 DNA reads TGTGCCAGCAGCGCCGCCGGGACAAGGGGGAATGAGCAGTTCTTC. Protein sequence: CASSAAGTRGNEQFF.

This clonotype was recorded at least ten times. The V and J genes are TRBV20-1 and TRBJ1-1; maybe TRBD1 (5 bases). The CDR3 length is 14 residues. Germline V lookup: CDR1 DFQATT, CDR2 SNEGSKA (reference sequence). V lost 5 bases and J lost 2, with 15 bases in between. This chain's CDR3 is CSAAPGGANTEAFF. CDR3 DNA sequence: TGCAGTGCTGCTCCGGGAGGGGCCAACACTGAAGCTTTCTTT.

This clonotype has a handful of counts. The V and J genes are TRBV12-3 or TRBV12-4 and TRBJ2-3, with a possible D match to TRBD2 (5 bases). The CDR3 extends over 15 amino acids. V lost 7 bases, J lost 1 base, and 15 bases lay in between. The CDR3 DNA sequence: TGTGCCAGCAACCTCGACTCAGCGGGCACAGATACGCAGTATTTT. Residues: CASNLDSAGTDTQYF.

This clonotype appeared a few times. The DNA for the CDR3 is TGTGCCAGCAGCTTAGACAGGGGGCTTCGCAATCAGCCCCAGCATTTT. This sequence encodes CASSLDRGLRNQPQHF. The rearrangement joins TRBV7-2 to TRBJ1-5; 9 bases match TRBD1. J gave up 2 bases and V 1 base, and 3 bases lay outside the gene matches. Germline V lookup: CDR1 SGHTA, CDR2 FQGNSA. The length of the CDR3 is 16 residues.

This clonotype was recorded a few times. The rearrangement uses TRBV4-3 and TRBJ1-1; unclear D gene. Germline V gene data show CDR1 as LGHNA and CDR2 as YSLEER. This CDR3 has 15 residues. Trimming left V 1 base short and J 2 bases short, with 11 bases between. This chain's CDR3 is CASSQGRGHNTEAFF. The CDR3 DNA reads TGCGCCAGCAGCCAAGGGAGAGGTCATAACACTGAAGCTTTCTTT.

The V and J genes are TRBV5-4 and TRBJ2-3, with D tentatively TRBD1 (6 bases). Trimming removed 4 bases at V and 1 base at J, with 16 bases between. This CDR3 is built from 16 residues. The germline CDR1 and CDR2 sequences are SGHNT and YYREEE (reference sequence). The CDR3, as DNA: TGTGCCAGCAGCCCCGGCGGGCCAGGGGGCACAGATACGCAGTATTTT. Translating it yields CASSPGGPGGTDTQYF.

This clonotype appeared a few times. The gene calls are TRBV4-3 and TRBJ2-3, with TRBD2 identical over 9 bases. Germline CDR1 is LGHNA and CDR2 is YSLEER. V was clipped by 4 bases and J by 4 bases; unmatched bases: 6. CDR3 length: 15 amino acids. CDR3 in amino acids: CASSRGGAVSDTQYF. As DNA, the CDR3 is TGCGCCAGCAGCCGCGGGGGGGCCGTTTCAGATACGCAGTATTTT.

The chain uses TRBV3-1 and TRBJ2-5; D is unclear. Germline lookup yields CDR1 LGHDT and CDR2 YNNKEL (reference sequence). Trimming removed 4 bases at V and 4 bases at J, with 13 bases between. CDR3 length: 14 amino acids. CDR3 protein: CASSLKGGPETQYF. CDR3 DNA: TGTGCCAGCAGCCTGAAGGGCGGCCCAGAGACCCAGTACTTC.

The rearrangement uses TRBV12-3 or TRBV12-4 and TRBJ2-3; D gene uncertain. This CDR3 comprises 15 residues. The V and J ends lost 6 bases and 4 bases respectively, with 17 bases between them. The CDR3 nucleotides are TGTGCCAGCAGCGTCGTGGCCCCACCGGCAGATACGCAGTATTTT. Residues: CASSVVAPPADTQYF.